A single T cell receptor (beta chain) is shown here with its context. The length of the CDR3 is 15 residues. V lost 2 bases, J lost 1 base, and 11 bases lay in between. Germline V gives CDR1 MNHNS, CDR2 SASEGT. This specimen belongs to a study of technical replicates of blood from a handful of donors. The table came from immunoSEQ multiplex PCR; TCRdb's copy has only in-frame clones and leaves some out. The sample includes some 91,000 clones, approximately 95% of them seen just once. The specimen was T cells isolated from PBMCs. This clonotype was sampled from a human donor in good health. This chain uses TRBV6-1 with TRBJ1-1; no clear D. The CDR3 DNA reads TGTGCCAGCAGTGAATACACAGCCCCGAACACTGAAGCTTTCTTT. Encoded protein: CASSEYTAPNTEAFF.